This T cell receptor (beta chain) was captured in a study of vaccination and CD4 T cells after COVID-19. Study-wide context: Post-vaccination specimens were collected at a median of 72 days following dose two (range 14 to 241).

Treatment denoted: roughly 10-day PBMC culture with coronavirus spike peptide pools or control peptides (ViraFEST assay). Expansion of antigen-specific T cells with peptide pools by ViraFEST preceded sequencing of TCRs. Peptide pools at approximately 11 ug/ml and IL-2 at approximately 11 IU/ml were added to cultures of a few million PBMCs per well. The germline V gene has CDR1 MDHEN and CDR2 SYDVKM. CDR3 length: 12 amino acids. V lost 6 bases, J lost 7 bases, and 9 bases lay in between. Sequence data for DNA of cultured CD4+ T cells were generated by the Oncomine TCR Beta short-read assay. Each CDR3 protein is one row after TCRdb ran MiXCR on the PCR reads. The sample consists of 13,000 to 15,000 distinct CDR3 sequences, almost 40% of them appearing once. A remark on this clonotype: Its antigen is not known.

The TCR was taken from a human donor who had recovered from COVID-19. The chain uses TRBV28 and TRBJ1-4, with unresolved D. Source material: CD4+ T cells from blood, cultured in vitro. Here the CDR3 reads CASRAVGEKLFF. Here the CDR3 DNA reads TGTGCCAGCAGGGCAGTTGGTGAAAAACTGTTTTTT.